Presented here are 17 T cell receptor beta chains from one specimen sequenced in a study of T cells in Graves' hyperthyroidism and ophthalmopathy. TCR beta CDR3 sequences were amplified from RNA transcripts. Primed by the HTBI set, a first-round RT-PCR was run on the TCR CDR3. TCRdb called the multiplex PCR reads again in MiXCR, with one record for every CDR3 protein. The data contain about 500,000 distinct CDR3 sequences, about a sixth of them seen just once; the ten biggest clones take up approximately 15%. The specimen sequenced was blood. These receptors were taken from a woman younger than 35 with Graves' ophthalmopathy.

There are a few counts of this clonotype. This may be a read error, as it is one base from a much larger clone. V gene TRBV11-2 combines with J gene TRBJ1-1; no clear D. CDR1 is SGHAT, CDR2 FQNNGV, per germline. The CDR3 is 13 residues long. V lost 1 base and J lost 10, with 13 bases in between. CDR3 region: CASSLGPGPGAFF. The CDR3 bases are TGTGCCAGCAGCTTAGGACCTGGCCCCGGAGCTTTCTTT.

The sample holds many counts of this clonotype. The DNA of the CDR3 is TGTGCCAGCAGTCCCACGAGCCGGATCGGGAATGAGCAGTTCTTC. This translates into CASSPTSRIGNEQFF. The chain is built from TRBV12-3 or TRBV12-4 and TRBJ2-1; D is undetermined. The CDR3 length is 15 residues. V was trimmed by 5 bases and J by 7 bases, leaving 18 bases between them.

This chain links TRBV9 with TRBJ2-3; 8 bases line up with TRBD2. After removal of 2 bases from V and 2 bases from J, the junction contained 4 bases not matched to a gene. The CDR3 loop spans 15 amino acids. Germline CDR1 SGDLS, CDR2 YYNGEE. Here the CDR3 DNA reads TGTGCCAGCAGCGTTACTAGCGGTCACACAGATACGCAGTATTTT. Protein product: CASSVTSGHTDTQYF. Using reference TRBV9 and TRBJ2-3 for the parts outside the CDR3, the full variable domain is DSGVTQTPKHLITATGQRVTLRCSPRSGDLSVYWYQQSLDQGLQFLIQYYNGEERAKGNILERFSAQQFPDLHSELNLSSLELGDSALYFCASSVTSGHTDTQYFGPGTRLTVL.

This clonotype was found a few times. V is TRBV28 and J is TRBJ1-4; D not resolved. Germline CDR1 is MDHEN and CDR2 is SYDVKM. V lost 4 bases and J lost 5, with 14 bases in between. The CDR3 runs to 15 residues. The CDR3 DNA follows: TGTGCCAGCAGTTCCCCCCCGATTCGGAATGAAAAACTGTTTTTT. This encodes CASSSPPIRNEKLFF. Complete variable domain (other parts from reference TRBV28 and TRBJ1-4): DVKVTQSSRYLVKRTGEKVFLECVQDMDHENMFWYRQDPGLGLRLIYFSYDVKMKEKGDIPEGYSVSREKKERFSLILESASTNQTSMYLCASSSPPIRNEKLFFGSGTQLSVL.

V and J are TRBV2 and TRBJ1-5; the match to TRBD1 covers 11 bases. Germline V gives CDR1 SNHLY, CDR2 FYNNEI. There are 15 residues in the CDR3. With 7 bases clipped from V and 5 bases from J, the junction kept 7 bases outside the gene matches. DNA for the CDR3: TGTGCCAGCACCCGTAGGACAGGGGGCGATCAGCCCCAGCATTTT. Its protein product is CASTRRTGGDQPQHF.

Many counts were recorded for this clonotype. J is TRBJ1-2 and V is TRBV28; no firm D call. The CDR3 spans 14 residues. Per the germline V gene, CDR1 is MDHEN and CDR2 is SYDVKM. V was cut by 3 bases and J by 4 bases, with 12 bases left in between. The DNA for the CDR3 is TGTGCCAGCAGTTTGGTGACGGGCAGCTATGGCTACACCTTC. Translation: CASSLVTGSYGYTF.

The table lists this clonotype with many counts. The chain uses TRBV10-3 and TRBJ1-2, with D unclear. This CDR3 comprises 14 residues. Germline V gives CDR1 ENHRY, CDR2 SYGVKD. Trimming took 2 bases from V and 1 from J, leaving 8 bases between them. DNA for the CDR3: TGTGCCATCAGTGAGACGACGGTTAACTATGGCTACACCTTC. It encodes CAISETTVNYGYTF.

As concerns this clonotype: A much larger clonotype is one base distant, so this may be a read error. The V call is TRBV7-9, the J call TRBJ2-3; 7 nucleotides line up with TRBD2. Germline V gene lookup returns CDR1 SEHNR and CDR2 FQNEAQ (reference sequence). The CDR3 has 16 amino acids. The V gene end was trimmed by 5 bases and the J gene end by 0 bases; junction bases not matched to a gene: 8. The CDR3 region has the DNA TGTGCCAGCAGCCTCCGGGCTAGCGGTAGCACAGATACGCAGTATTTT. Translated, it gives CASSLRASGSTDTQYF. The full variable domain, in which reference TRBV7-9 and TRBJ2-3 provide the parts outside the CDR3, is DTGVSQNPRHKITKRGQNVTFRCDPISEHNRLYWYRQTLGQGPEFLTYFQNEAQLEKSRLLSDRFSAERPKGSFSTLEIQRTEQGDSAMYLCASSLRASGSTDTQYFGPGTRLTVL.

In this sample, this clonotype turned up many times. This sequence joins TRBV2 and TRBJ2-7; 7 bases align to TRBD2. This CDR3 is 14 amino acids long. V was clipped by 4 bases and J by 6 bases; unmatched bases: 9. Germline CDR1 SNHLY, CDR2 FYNNEI. CDR3 DNA sequence: TGTGCCAGCAGTGGTCGGCTGGCGGGAGTCGAGCAGTACTTC. Protein: CASSGRLAGVEQYF.

This clonotype occurred many times. The gene calls are TRBV7-3 and TRBJ2-5; TRBD1 matches 8 bases. Germline loops: CDR1 SGHTA, CDR2 FQGTGA. This CDR3 contains 15 residues. Unmatched junction bases numbered 10, after V lost 5 bases and J lost 5 bases. CDR3 loop: CASSIGDRPGETQYF. In nucleotides, the CDR3 is TGTGCCAGCAGCATAGGGGACAGGCCCGGGGAGACCCAGTACTTC.

J is TRBJ2-6 and V is TRBV6-2 or TRBV6-3; the match to TRBD2 covers 8 bases. This CDR3 spans 17 amino acids. Trimming removed 6 bases from V and 0 bases from J; junction bases left unmatched: 7. Germline lookup yields CDR1 MNHEY and CDR2 SVGEGT. CDR3 DNA sequence: TGTGCCAGCAGCAAACTAGCGGTAACCTCTGGGGCCAACGTCCTGACTTTC. Translation: CASSKLAVTSGANVLTF.

As to this clonotype: Since a much larger clone is just one base distant, this may be a read error. This chain joins TRBV13 and TRBJ2-7; maybe TRBD1 (5 bases). Germline CDR1 is PRHDT and CDR2 is FYEKMQ (reference sequence). The CDR3 has 12 residues. This CDR3 reads CAGSFRGSEQYF. CDR3 DNA sequence: TGTGCCGGCAGCTTTAGGGGATCCGAGCAGTACTTC.

This chain connects TRBV3-1 to TRBJ1-1; D possibly corresponds to TRBD1 (5 bases). The germline V and J ends were trimmed by 5 bases and 7 bases, with 14 bases remaining between them. The germline V gene encodes CDR1 LGHDT and CDR2 YNNKEL (reference sequence). This CDR3 region has 13 residues. This CDR3 reads CASSGRESDEAFF. The CDR3 bases are TGTGCCAGCAGCGGCAGGGAAAGTGATGAAGCTTTCTTT. Combining the CDR3 with reference TRBV3-1 and TRBJ1-1 gives the whole variable domain DTAVSQTPKYLVTQMGNDKSIKCEQNLGHDTMYWYKQDSKKFLKIMFSYNNKELIINETVPNRFSPKSPDKAHLNLHINSLELGDSAVYFCASSGRESDEAFFGQGTRLTVV.

This clonotype came up many times. The chain employs TRBV27 and TRBJ2-7, with no clear D. Germline assignment: CDR1 MNHEY and CDR2 SMNVEV (reference sequence). The length of the CDR3 is 13 residues. Trimming removed 3 bases at V and 0 bases at J, with 6 bases between. CDR3 bases: TGTGCCAGCAGTTTGATGGACTCCTACGAGCAGTACTTC. This sequence encodes CASSLMDSYEQYF.

In its sample, this clonotype was seen many times. This chain connects TRBV28 to TRBJ1-1; no definite D call. The V end was cut by 5 bases, the J end by 6 bases, with 10 bases between. Per germline, CDR1 MDHEN and CDR2 SYDVKM. This CDR3 spans 12 amino acids. The CDR3 coding sequence is TGTGCCAGCAGTCCGGGTCCGCCTGAAGCTTTCTTT. Its protein product is CASSPGPPEAFF.

This clonotype occurred many times. The chain couples TRBV28 to TRBJ1-2; possibly TRBD1 for D (5 bases). Looked up from germline, CDR1 is MDHEN and CDR2 is SYDVKM. V lost 8 bases to trimming and J lost 2 bases, with 15 bases between them. The CDR3 loop spans 14 amino acids. The CDR3 DNA sequence: TGTGCCAGCCATCCTGTGCGGGGGAACTATGGCTACACCTTC. Translated: CASHPVRGNYGYTF.

V and J are TRBV27 and TRBJ1-5; no clear D. The CDR3 is 15 amino acids. The germline CDR1 and CDR2 sequences are MNHEY and SMNVEV (reference sequence). V lost 5 bases and J lost 4, with 15 bases in between. The CDR3 sequence: CASSAAGRENQPQHF. The CDR3 nucleotides are TGTGCCAGCAGTGCTGCTGGGCGGGAAAATCAGCCCCAGCATTTT.